Following are 5 T cell receptor beta chains from one sample sequenced in a study of blood T cells in healthy people across ages. PCR was performed a second time for about 6 to 12 cycles using a sample-barcoded 5' primer and a J-beta primer mix. TCRdb redid the calling of the 5' RACE reads with MiXCR, one entry per CDR3 protein. This table has fewer than 800,000 distinct CDR3 sequences, 32% appearing once. Sequencing was performed on blood. The origin of the receptors is an elderly woman in good health.

The V and J genes are TRBV15 and TRBJ2-2, with TRBD1 matching 7 bases. The trim removed 7 bases at V and 2 bases at J, leaving 4 bases unmatched. Germline V gene sequence: CDR1 LNHNV, CDR2 YYDKDF (reference sequence). CDR3 length equals 14 residues. The CDR3 protein is CATNRGGNTGELFF. CDR3 DNA: TGTGCCACCAACAGGGGCGGTAACACCGGGGAGCTGTTTTTT.

This clonotype occurred many times. Given a much more abundant clone one base away, this may be a read error. The J gene is TRBJ2-5, the V gene TRBV20-1, with TRBD1 matching 8 bases. The CDR3 spans 14 residues. Trimming removed 2 bases from V and 11 bases from J; junction bases left unmatched: 13. From germline, CDR1 is DFQATT and CDR2 SNEGSKA (reference sequence). The CDR3 loop reads CSARQGVDREVQYF. DNA for the CDR3: TGCAGTGCTAGACAGGGCGTGGACAGGGAAGTGCAGTACTTC.

This clonotype was detected many times. V is TRBV4-1 and J is TRBJ1-2; tentative D call: TRBD1 (6 bases). The CDR3 has 15 residues. CDR1 and CDR2 from the germline V gene are MGHRA and YSYEKL. The V end was cut by 5 bases, the J end by 1 base, with 14 bases between. This chain's CDR3 is CASSSGDRINYGYTF. Written as DNA, the CDR3 is TGCGCCAGCAGCTCGGGCGACAGGATTAACTATGGCTACACCTTC.

The genes are TRBV3-1 and TRBJ2-2; 9 bases are shared with TRBD1. CDR3 length equals 18 residues. The J segment lost 4 bases and the V segment lost 5 bases, leaving 14 bases of the junction unmatched. The germline V gene encodes CDR1 LGHDT and CDR2 YNNKEL (reference sequence). DNA for the CDR3: TGTGCCAGCAGCGTCCGGGACAGGGCTCCCGGGGGCACCGGGGAGCTGTTTTTT. Translating it yields CASSVRDRAPGGTGELFF.

This clonotype came up many times. This chain uses TRBV7-9 with TRBJ2-7, with D tentatively TRBD2 (6 bases). With 5 bases removed from V and 5 bases from J, the gap between germline ends came to 22 bases. The CDR3 is 16 amino acids. Germline values: CDR1 SEHNR, CDR2 FQNEAQ (reference sequence). CDR3 residues: CASSRGVTSPSDEQYF. The CDR3 DNA follows: TGTGCCAGCAGCCGTGGGGTTACTAGCCCCTCGGACGAGCAGTACTTC.